This is a list of T cell receptor beta chains from one sample in a study of blood T cell repertoires in COVID-19. Assay: immunoSEQ multiplex PCR; the TCRdb copy retains only in-frame clones and omits some. The repertoire includes around 250,000 clones, approximately 86% of them detected once, and about 0.7% sits in the top ten. The source material was peripheral blood. Receptors were obtained from a human donor in a cohort sampled during active COVID-19. CDR3s include the opening cysteine and the closing phenylalanine or tryptophan. A D gene is named only where the DNA matches it firmly. Rows may omit the clone size; those that give it use once, few, many or a size class.

J gene: TRBJ2-2; D gene: .; V gene: TRBV4-3; clone size: .; CDR3 protein: CASSQVNQGGTGELFF; CDR3 DNA: TGCGCCAGCAGCCAAGTCAACCAGGGTGGCACCGGGGAGCTGTTTTTT
J gene: TRBJ2-1; D gene: .; V gene: TRBV25-1; clone size: .; CDR3 protein: CASSERTGRGNEQFF; CDR3 DNA: TGTGCCAGCAGTGAAAGGACAGGGAGGGGTAATGAGCAGTTCTTC
J gene: TRBJ1-1; D gene: .; V gene: TRBV6-2/TRBV6-3; clone size: .; CDR3 protein: CASSGVGANTEAFF; CDR3 DNA: TGTGCCAGCAGTGGGGTGGGGGCGAACACTGAAGCTTTCTTT
J gene: TRBJ2-7; D gene: TRBD1; V gene: TRBV10-3; clone size: .; CDR3 protein: CAISRGTGEAYEQYF; CDR3 DNA: TGTGCCATCAGCAGAGGGACAGGGGAAGCCTACGAGCAGTACTTC
J gene: TRBJ1-3; D gene: .; V gene: TRBV6-2/TRBV6-3; clone size: .; CDR3 protein: CASTPDSSGNTIYF; CDR3 DNA: TGTGCCAGCACCCCGGACAGCTCTGGAAACACCATATATTTT
J gene: TRBJ1-5; D gene: TRBD1; V gene: TRBV10-1; clone size: few; CDR3 protein: CASRETGSNQPQHF; CDR3 DNA: TGCGCCAGCAGAGAGACAGGGAGCAATCAGCCCCAGCATTTT
J gene: TRBJ1-5; D gene: .; V gene: TRBV24-1; clone size: .; CDR3 protein: CATSRDWTDQPQHF; CDR3 DNA: TGTGCCACCAGTCGGGACTGGACGGATCAGCCCCAGCATTTT
J gene: TRBJ2-1; D gene: .; V gene: TRBV5-6; clone size: .; CDR3 protein: CASSPLFRDEQFF; CDR3 DNA: TGTGCCAGCAGCCCGCTTTTCAGGGATGAGCAGTTCTTC
J gene: TRBJ1-4; D gene: .; V gene: TRBV4-3; clone size: .; CDR3 protein: CASSQDQGSEKLFF; CDR3 DNA: TGCGCCAGCAGCCAAGACCAGGGTAGTGAAAAACTGTTTTTT
J gene: TRBJ1-3; D gene: .; V gene: TRBV7-9; clone size: few; CDR3 protein: CASKETGNMLF; CDR3 DNA: TGTGCCAGCAAGGAAACAGGGAATATGCTTTTT
J gene: TRBJ2-7; D gene: TRBD2; V gene: TRBV15; clone size: .; CDR3 protein: CATSREGGDYEQYF; CDR3 DNA: TGTGCCACCAGCAGAGAGGGAGGGGACTACGAGCAGTACTTC
J gene: TRBJ1-4; D gene: TRBD1; V gene: TRBV4-3; clone size: few; CDR3 protein: CASSGRTGGPSNEKLFF; CDR3 DNA: TGCGCCAGCAGCGGGCGGACAGGGGGCCCCTCTAATGAAAAACTGTTTTTT
J gene: TRBJ2-7; D gene: .; V gene: TRBV9; clone size: .; CDR3 protein: CASSGSGWAYEQYF; CDR3 DNA: TGTGCCAGCAGCGGTTCAGGGTGGGCCTACGAGCAGTACTTC
J gene: TRBJ2-7; D gene: TRBD2; V gene: TRBV6-6; clone size: once; CDR3 protein: CASSPLAGRVEQYF; CDR3 DNA: TGTGCCAGCAGTCCCCTAGCGGGACGGGTCGAGCAGTACTTC
J gene: TRBJ2-1; D gene: .; V gene: TRBV4-1; clone size: few; CDR3 protein: CASSWEAYNEQFF; CDR3 DNA: TGCGCCAGCAGCTGGGAGGCCTACAATGAGCAGTTCTTC
J gene: TRBJ2-7; D gene: TRBD1; V gene: TRBV19; clone size: .; CDR3 protein: CASSISGQGFYEQYF; CDR3 DNA: TGTGCCAGTAGTATTTCGGGACAGGGATTCTACGAGCAGTACTTC
J gene: TRBJ2-7; D gene: TRBD1; V gene: TRBV28; clone size: .; CDR3 protein: CASSGHGTALPEQYF; CDR3 DNA: TGTGCCAGCAGTGGTCACGGGACAGCGTTACCCGAGCAGTACTTC
J gene: TRBJ2-1; D gene: TRBD1; V gene: TRBV11-3; clone size: once; CDR3 protein: CASSLTGSSYNEQFF; CDR3 DNA: TGTGCCAGCAGCTTGACAGGGAGCTCCTACAATGAGCAGTTCTTC
J gene: TRBJ1-1; D gene: TRBD1; V gene: TRBV10-3; clone size: .; CDR3 protein: CAISLTGTENTEAFF; CDR3 DNA: TGTGCCATCAGTCTGACCGGGACAGAGAACACTGAAGCTTTCTTT
J gene: TRBJ1-2; D gene: .; V gene: TRBV19; clone size: .; CDR3 protein: CASSIGGGSYGYTF; CDR3 DNA: TGTGCCAGTAGTATAGGGGGTGGGAGCTATGGCTACACCTTC
J gene: TRBJ2-7; D gene: .; V gene: TRBV2; clone size: .; CDR3 protein: CASSYGYSYEQYF; CDR3 DNA: TGTGCCAGCAGTTACGGGTACTCCTACGAGCAGTACTTC
J gene: TRBJ2-7; D gene: .; V gene: TRBV7-9; clone size: .; CDR3 protein: CASQGAYEQYF; CDR3 DNA: TGTGCCAGCCAAGGGGCCTACGAGCAGTACTTC
J gene: TRBJ1-5; D gene: .; V gene: TRBV7-8; clone size: .; CDR3 protein: CASSPHTGQVGNQPQHF; CDR3 DNA: TGTGCCAGCAGCCCTCATACAGGGCAGGTTGGCAATCAGCCCCAGCATTTT